A selection of T cell receptor beta chains follows, all from one sample in a study of OX40 agonist ivuxolimab in advanced cancers. Assay: immunoSEQ multiplex PCR; the TCRdb copy retains only in-frame clones and omits some. In the table there are about 53,000 clones, 82% of which are singletons. The sequenced sample was CD4+ or CD8+ T cells sorted from blood, obtained in a trial of the OX40 agonist ivuxolimab. All receptors come from an adult with an advanced solid tumor such as melanoma, head and neck, liver or kidney cancer. CDR3s include the opening cysteine and the closing phenylalanine or tryptophan. Fields, in order: D gene, J gene, clone size, V gene, CDR3 protein, CDR3 DNA. A D gene is named only where the DNA matches it firmly. Where a row states a size, it is once, few, many or the class of an expanded clone; other rows omit it.

D: -; J: TRBJ2-7; size: -; V: TRBV7-2; CDR3: CASSLAPDTYEQYF; DNA: TGTGCCAGCAGCTTAGCCCCGGACACCTACGAGCAGTACTTC
D: -; J: TRBJ1-4; size: once; V: TRBV7-9; CDR3: CASSLVQGGNEKLFF; DNA: TGTGCCAGCAGCTTAGTTCAGGGCGGTAATGAAAAACTGTTTTTT
D: -; J: TRBJ1-2; size: -; V: TRBV2; CDR3: CASSVLGVGYGYTF; DNA: TGCGCCAGCAGTGTTCTGGGTGTAGGCTATGGCTACACCTTC
D: TRBD2; J: TRBJ2-5; size: -; V: TRBV15; CDR3: CATSRGPGLAGQETQYF; DNA: TGTGCCACCAGCAGAGGACCGGGACTAGCCGGCCAAGAGACCCAGTACTTC
D: TRBD1; J: TRBJ2-5; size: -; V: TRBV11-1; CDR3: CASSTRTGGKETQYF; DNA: TGTGCCAGCAGCACCCGGACAGGGGGCAAAGAGACCCAGTACTTC
D: -; J: TRBJ2-6; size: -; V: TRBV18; CDR3: CASSPLLGDFRANVLTF; DNA: TGTGCCAGCTCACCGCTGCTAGGCGATTTCCGGGCCAACGTCCTGACTTTC
D: -; J: TRBJ1-2; size: -; V: TRBV5-1; CDR3: CASSLRSGFTGYTF; DNA: TGCGCCAGCAGTCTAAGATCTGGATTTACTGGCTACACCTTC
D: TRBD1; J: TRBJ1-5; size: -; V: TRBV6-1; CDR3: CASSDRDRGYQPQHF; DNA: TGTGCCAGCAGTGACCGGGACAGGGGGTATCAGCCCCAGCATTTT
D: -; J: TRBJ1-4; size: -; V: TRBV18; CDR3: CASSPARDTSRREKLFF; DNA: TGTGCCAGCTCACCCGCCCGGGACACATCTAGGAGGGAAAAACTGTTTTTT
D: -; J: TRBJ2-2; size: once; V: TRBV6-1; CDR3: CATKVVPNTGELFF; DNA: TGTGCCACCAAAGTGGTTCCAAACACCGGGGAGCTGTTTTTT
D: -; J: TRBJ1-6; size: -; V: TRBV5-1; CDR3: CASSSGQLNYNSPLHF; DNA: TGCGCCAGCAGCTCTGGACAACTCAACTATAATTCACCCCTCCACTTT
D: -; J: TRBJ2-5; size: -; V: TRBV11-1; CDR3: CASSLGLSYQETQYF; DNA: TGTGCCAGCAGCTTAGGCCTATCGTACCAAGAGACCCAGTACTTC
D: TRBD1; J: TRBJ2-7; size: -; V: TRBV29-1; CDR3: CSVLKLRDRHYEQYF; DNA: TGCAGCGTTCTCAAACTTCGGGACAGACACTACGAGCAGTACTTC
D: -; J: TRBJ2-7; size: -; V: TRBV7-2; CDR3: CASSPRSGNYEQYF; DNA: TGTGCCAGCAGCCCTCGTTCAGGAAATTACGAGCAGTACTTC
D: TRBD1; J: TRBJ1-6; size: -; V: TRBV6-5; CDR3: CASARGRNSPLHF; DNA: TGTGCCAGCGCTAGGGGGCGGAATTCACCCCTCCACTTT
D: TRBD2; J: TRBJ2-3; size: once; V: TRBV30; CDR3: CAWSRAAGGGTDTQYF; DNA: TGTGCCTGGAGTAGGGCTGCGGGGGGCGGCACAGATACGCAGTATTTT